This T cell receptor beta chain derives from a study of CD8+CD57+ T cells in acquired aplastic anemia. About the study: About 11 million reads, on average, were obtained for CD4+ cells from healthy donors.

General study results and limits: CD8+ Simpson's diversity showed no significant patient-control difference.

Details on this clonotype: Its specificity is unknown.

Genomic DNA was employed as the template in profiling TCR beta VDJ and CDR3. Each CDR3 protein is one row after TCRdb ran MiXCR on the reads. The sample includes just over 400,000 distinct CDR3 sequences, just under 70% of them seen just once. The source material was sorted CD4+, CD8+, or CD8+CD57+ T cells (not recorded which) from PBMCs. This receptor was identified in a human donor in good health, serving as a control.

The CDR3: CASSPTSTSFYEQYV. In nucleotides, the CDR3 is TGTGCCAGCAGTCCCACCTCGACAAGCTTCTACGAGCAGTACGTC. This sequence joins TRBV7-2 and TRBJ2-7; D ambiguous. Trimming took off 6 bases at V and 3 bases at J, with 18 bases between the two ends. The CDR3 is made up of 15 amino acids. In germline, CDR1 is SGHTA, CDR2 FQGNSA.